This T cell receptor (beta chain) emerged from a study of cytomegalovirus exposure and HLA in healthy donors. CDR3 length: 13 residues. Germline CDR1 is SGHTA and CDR2 is FQGTGA. Trimming pared 3 bases from V and 0 bases from J, leaving 5 bases between. Assay: immunoSEQ multiplex PCR; the TCRdb copy retains only in-frame clones and omits some. This sample has about 200,000 clones; 70% to 90% occur once, and the top ten carry around 5.6%. The TCR originated in a woman in her late teens or twenties in good health and CMV-seronegative. The chain has TRBV7-3 and TRBJ2-5; tentatively, D is TRBD2 (5 bases). Input material: PBMCs. CDR3 protein: CASSFGDQETQYF. The CDR3 DNA follows: TGTGCCAGCAGCTTCGGGGACCAAGAGACCCAGTACTTC.